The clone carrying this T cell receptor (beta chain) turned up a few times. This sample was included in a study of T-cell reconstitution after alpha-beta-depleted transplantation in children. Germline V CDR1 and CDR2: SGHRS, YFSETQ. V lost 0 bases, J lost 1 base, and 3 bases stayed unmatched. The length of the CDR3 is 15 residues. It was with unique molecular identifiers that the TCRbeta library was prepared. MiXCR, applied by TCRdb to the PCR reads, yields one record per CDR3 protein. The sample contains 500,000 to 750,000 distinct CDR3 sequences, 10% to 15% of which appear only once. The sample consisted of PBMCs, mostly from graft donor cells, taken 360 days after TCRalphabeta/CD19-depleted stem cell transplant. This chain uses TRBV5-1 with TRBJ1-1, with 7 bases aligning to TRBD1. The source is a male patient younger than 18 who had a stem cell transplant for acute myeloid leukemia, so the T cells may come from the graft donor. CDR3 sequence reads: CASSLDGTENTEAFF. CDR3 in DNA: TGCGCCAGCAGCTTGGATGGGACAGAGAACACTGAAGCTTTCTTT.